The clone carrying this TCR beta chain was picked up many times. The target antigen is unknown. Germline CDR1 is SGDLS and CDR2 is YYNGEE. This CDR3 region has 14 residues. With 0 bases removed from V and 5 bases from J, the gap between germline ends came to 9 bases. A single record per CDR3 protein comes from TCRdb applying MiXCR to the multiplex PCR reads. Of roughly 49,000 distinct CDR3 sequences listed, around 40% are singletons. This specimen belongs to a study of breast tumors, draining lymph nodes, adjacent tissues. Study-wide results and limits: Luminal-like breast cancer showed significantly higher tumor–nontumor repertoire similarity than basal-like. Compared with lymph nodes, tumors were less diverse; compared with nontumor tissue, more. Most tumor T cells seemingly derive from lymph node, then expand in tumor. The lymph node origin of tumor T cells was framed as consistent with a hypothesis, not demonstrated.

Material: breast tumor tissue. The V gene is TRBV9, the J gene TRBJ2-1; no reliable D call. The TCR comes from a female donor with breast cancer. Some clones in this sample may be carry-over from other donors' samples. CDR3 nucleotides: TGTGCCAGCAGCGTAGTTTGGAAAAACAATGAGCAGTTCTTC. It encodes CASSVVWKNNEQFF.